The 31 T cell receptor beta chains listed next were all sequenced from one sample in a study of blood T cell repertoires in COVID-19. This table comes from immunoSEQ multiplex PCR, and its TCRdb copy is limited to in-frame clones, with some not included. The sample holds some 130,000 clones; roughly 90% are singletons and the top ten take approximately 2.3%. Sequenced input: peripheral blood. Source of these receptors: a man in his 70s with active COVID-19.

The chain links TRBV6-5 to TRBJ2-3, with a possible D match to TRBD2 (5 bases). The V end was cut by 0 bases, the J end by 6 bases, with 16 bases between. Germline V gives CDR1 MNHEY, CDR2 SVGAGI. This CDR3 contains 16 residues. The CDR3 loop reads CASSYSSVWGVDTQYF. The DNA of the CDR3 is TGTGCCAGCAGTTACTCTAGCGTTTGGGGAGTGGATACGCAGTATTTT.

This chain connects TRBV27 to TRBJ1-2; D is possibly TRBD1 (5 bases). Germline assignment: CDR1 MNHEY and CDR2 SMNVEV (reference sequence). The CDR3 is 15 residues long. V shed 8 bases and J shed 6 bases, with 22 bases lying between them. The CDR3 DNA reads TGTGCCAGCCGACCCCAGGGAATAACGGAAGATGGCTACACCTTC. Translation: CASRPQGITEDGYTF.

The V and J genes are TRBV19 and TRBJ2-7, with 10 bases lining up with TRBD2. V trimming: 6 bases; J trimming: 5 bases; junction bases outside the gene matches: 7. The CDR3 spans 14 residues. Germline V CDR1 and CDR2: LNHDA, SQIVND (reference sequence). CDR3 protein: CASSNSGRNNEQYF. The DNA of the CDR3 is TGTGCCAGTAGCAATAGCGGGAGGAACAACGAGCAGTACTTC.

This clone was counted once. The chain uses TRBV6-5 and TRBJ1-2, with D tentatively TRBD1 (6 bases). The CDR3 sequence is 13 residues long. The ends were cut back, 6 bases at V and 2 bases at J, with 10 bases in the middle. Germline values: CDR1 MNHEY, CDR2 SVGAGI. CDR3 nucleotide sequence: TGTGCCAGCAGGGACAGACTAAACTATGGCTACACCTTC. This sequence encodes CASRDRLNYGYTF.

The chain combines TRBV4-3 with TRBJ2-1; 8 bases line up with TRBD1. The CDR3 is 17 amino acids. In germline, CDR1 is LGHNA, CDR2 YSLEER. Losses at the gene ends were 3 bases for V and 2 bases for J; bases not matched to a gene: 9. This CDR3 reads CASSHLPGTGPYNEQFF. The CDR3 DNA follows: TGCGCCAGCAGCCACCTCCCCGGGACAGGACCCTACAATGAGCAGTTCTTC.

The CDR3: CASSSRGLNNSPLHF. As DNA, the CDR3 is TGTGCCAGCAGTTCTAGGGGGCTAAATAATTCACCCCTCCACTTT. The J gene is TRBJ1-6, the V gene TRBV6-5; the match to TRBD1 covers 7 bases. From germline, CDR1 is MNHEY and CDR2 SVGAGI. CDR3 length: 15 amino acids. With V trimmed by 4 bases and J by 5 bases, 5 bases remained unmatched.

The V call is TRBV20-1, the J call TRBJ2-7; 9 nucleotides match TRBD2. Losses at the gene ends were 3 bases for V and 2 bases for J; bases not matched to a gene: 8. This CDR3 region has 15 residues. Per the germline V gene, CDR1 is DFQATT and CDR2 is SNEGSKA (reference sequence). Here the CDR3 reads CSASILAGGTYEQYF. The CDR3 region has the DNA TGCAGTGCTAGTATACTCGCGGGAGGGACCTACGAGCAGTACTTC.

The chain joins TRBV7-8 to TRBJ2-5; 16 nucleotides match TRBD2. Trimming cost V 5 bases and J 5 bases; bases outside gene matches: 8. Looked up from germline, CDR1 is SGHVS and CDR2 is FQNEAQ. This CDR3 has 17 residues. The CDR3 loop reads CASSTGLAGGRAETQYF. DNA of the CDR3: TGTGCCAGCAGCACGGGACTAGCGGGAGGGCGGGCCGAGACCCAGTACTTC. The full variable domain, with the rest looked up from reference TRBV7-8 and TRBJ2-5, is GAGVSQSPRYKVAKRGQDVALRCDPISGHVSLFWYQQALGQGPEFLTYFQNEAQLDKSGLPSDRFFAERPEGSVSTLKIQRTQQEDSAVYLCASSTGLAGGRAETQYFGPGTRLLVL.

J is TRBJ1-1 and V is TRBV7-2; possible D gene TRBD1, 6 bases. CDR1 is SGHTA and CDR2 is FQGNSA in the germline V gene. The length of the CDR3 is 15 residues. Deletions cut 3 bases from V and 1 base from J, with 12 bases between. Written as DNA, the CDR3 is TGTGCCAGCAGCTTTCTGGGACATCCGAACACTGAAGCTTTCTTT. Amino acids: CASSFLGHPNTEAFF.

CDR3: CASRETVHYNEQFF. In nucleotides, the CDR3 is TGCGCCAGCAGAGAGACAGTCCACTACAATGAGCAGTTCTTC. This chain links TRBV5-1 with TRBJ2-1; perhaps TRBD1 as D (5 bases). Trimming took 5 bases from V and 3 from J, leaving 12 bases between them. The germline CDR1 and CDR2 sequences are SGHRS and YFSETQ. The CDR3 sequence is 14 residues long.

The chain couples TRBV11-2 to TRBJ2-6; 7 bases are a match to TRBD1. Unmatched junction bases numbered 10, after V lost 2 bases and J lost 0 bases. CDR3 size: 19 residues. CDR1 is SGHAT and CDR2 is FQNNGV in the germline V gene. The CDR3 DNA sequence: TGTGCCAGCAGCTTAAGTCGACAGGGCCTGTACTCTGGGGCCAACGTCCTGACTTTC. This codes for CASSLSRQGLYSGANVLTF.

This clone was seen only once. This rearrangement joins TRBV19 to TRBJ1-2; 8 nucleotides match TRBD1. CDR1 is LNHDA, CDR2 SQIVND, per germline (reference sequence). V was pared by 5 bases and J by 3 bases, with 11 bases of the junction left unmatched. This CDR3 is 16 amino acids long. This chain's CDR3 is CASSVAPQGAYYGYTF. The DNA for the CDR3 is TGTGCCAGTAGTGTCGCGCCCCAGGGGGCTTACTATGGCTACACCTTC.

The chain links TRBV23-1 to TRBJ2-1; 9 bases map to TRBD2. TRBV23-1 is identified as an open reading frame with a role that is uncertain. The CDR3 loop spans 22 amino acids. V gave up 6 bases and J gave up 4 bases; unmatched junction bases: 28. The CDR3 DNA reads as TGCGCCAGCAGGTGGGAGGCAGTGATAAGGTGGGGCTTTCTAGCGGGGTACAATGAGCAGTTCTTC. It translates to CASRWEAVIRWGFLAGYNEQFF.

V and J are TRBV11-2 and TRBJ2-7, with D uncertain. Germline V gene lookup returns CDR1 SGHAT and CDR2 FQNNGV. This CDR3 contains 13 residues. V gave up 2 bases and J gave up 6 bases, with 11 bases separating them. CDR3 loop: CASSLTDNLEQYF. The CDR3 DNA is TGTGCCAGCAGCTTAACAGATAACCTCGAGCAGTACTTC.

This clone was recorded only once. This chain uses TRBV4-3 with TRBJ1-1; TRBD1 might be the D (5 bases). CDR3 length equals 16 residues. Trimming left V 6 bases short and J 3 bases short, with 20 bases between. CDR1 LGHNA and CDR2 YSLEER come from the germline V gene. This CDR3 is CASRRSTGTRDTEAFF. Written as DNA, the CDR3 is TGCGCCAGCAGAAGATCTACCGGGACTCGGGACACTGAAGCTTTCTTT.

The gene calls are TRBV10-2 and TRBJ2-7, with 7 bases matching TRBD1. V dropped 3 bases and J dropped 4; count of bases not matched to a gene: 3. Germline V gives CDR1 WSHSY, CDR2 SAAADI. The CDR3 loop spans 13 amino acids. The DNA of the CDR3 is TGCGCCAGCAGTGAAGGGACAGAATACGAGCAGTACTTC. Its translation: CASSEGTEYEQYF.

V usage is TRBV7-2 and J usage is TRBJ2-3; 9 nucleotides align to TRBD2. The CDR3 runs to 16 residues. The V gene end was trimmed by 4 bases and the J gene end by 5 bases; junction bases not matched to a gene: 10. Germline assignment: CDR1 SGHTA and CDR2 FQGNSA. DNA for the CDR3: TGTGCCAGCAGCTCACCCGGGACTAGCTTCAGAGATACGCAGTATTTT. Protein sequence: CASSSPGTSFRDTQYF.

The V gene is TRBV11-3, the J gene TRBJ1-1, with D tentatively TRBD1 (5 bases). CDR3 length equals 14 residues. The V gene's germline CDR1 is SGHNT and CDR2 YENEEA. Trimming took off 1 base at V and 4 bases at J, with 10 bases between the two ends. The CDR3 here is CASSLGGAGTEAFF. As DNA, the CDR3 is TGTGCCAGCAGCTTAGGGGGCGCTGGCACTGAAGCTTTCTTT.

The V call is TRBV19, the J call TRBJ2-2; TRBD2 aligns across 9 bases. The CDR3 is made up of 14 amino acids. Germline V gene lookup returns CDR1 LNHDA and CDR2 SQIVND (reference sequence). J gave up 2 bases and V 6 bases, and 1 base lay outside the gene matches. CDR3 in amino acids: CASRTSGNTGELFF. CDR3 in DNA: TGTGCCAGTAGGACTAGCGGTAACACCGGGGAGCTGTTTTTT.

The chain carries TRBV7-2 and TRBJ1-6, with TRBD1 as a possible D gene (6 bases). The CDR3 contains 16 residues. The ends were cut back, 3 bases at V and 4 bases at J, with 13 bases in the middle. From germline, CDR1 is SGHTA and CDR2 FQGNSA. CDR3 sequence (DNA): TGTGCCAGCAGCTTGTCCGGACAGCTATATAATTCACCCCTCCACTTT. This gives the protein CASSLSGQLYNSPLHF. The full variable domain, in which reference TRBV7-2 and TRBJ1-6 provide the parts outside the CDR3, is GAGVSQSPSNKVTEKGKDVELRCDPISGHTALYWYRQSLGQGLEFLIYFQGNSAPDKSGLPSDRFSAERTGGSVSTLTIQRTQQEDSAVYLCASSLSGQLYNSPLHFGNGTRLTVT.

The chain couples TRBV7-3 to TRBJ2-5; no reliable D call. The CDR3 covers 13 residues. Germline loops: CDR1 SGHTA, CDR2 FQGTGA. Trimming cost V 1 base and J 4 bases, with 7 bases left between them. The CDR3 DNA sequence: TGTGCCAGCAGCTTAAATCCTACAGAGACCCAGTACTTC. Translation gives CASSLNPTETQYF.

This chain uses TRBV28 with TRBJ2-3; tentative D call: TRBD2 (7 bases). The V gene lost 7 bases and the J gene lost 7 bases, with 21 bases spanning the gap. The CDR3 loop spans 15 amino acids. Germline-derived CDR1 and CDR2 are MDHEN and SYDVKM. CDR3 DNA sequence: TGTGCCAGCACCAATCTGAGGGCGGGGGCCTATACGCAGTATTTT. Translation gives CASTNLRAGAYTQYF.

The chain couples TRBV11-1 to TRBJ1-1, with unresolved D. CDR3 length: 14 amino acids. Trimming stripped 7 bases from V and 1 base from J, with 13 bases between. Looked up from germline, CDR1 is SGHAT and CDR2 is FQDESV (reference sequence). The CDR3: CASKRGSSNTEAFF. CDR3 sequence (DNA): TGTGCCAGCAAACGGGGATCTTCGAACACTGAAGCTTTCTTT.

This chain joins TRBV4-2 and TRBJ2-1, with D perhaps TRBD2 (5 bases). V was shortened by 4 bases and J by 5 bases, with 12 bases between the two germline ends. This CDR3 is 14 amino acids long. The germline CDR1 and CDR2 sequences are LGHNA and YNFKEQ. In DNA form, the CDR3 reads TGTGCCAGCAGCCGGAGCGGCCAAGACAATGAGCAGTTCTTC. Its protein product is CASSRSGQDNEQFF.

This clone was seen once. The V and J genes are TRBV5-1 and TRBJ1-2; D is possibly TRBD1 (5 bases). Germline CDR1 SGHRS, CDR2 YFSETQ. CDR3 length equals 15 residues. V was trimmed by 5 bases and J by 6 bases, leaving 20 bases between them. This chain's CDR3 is CASSRAGGGEDGYTF. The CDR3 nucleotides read TGCGCCAGCAGTCGCGCCGGGGGAGGGGAGGATGGCTACACCTTC.

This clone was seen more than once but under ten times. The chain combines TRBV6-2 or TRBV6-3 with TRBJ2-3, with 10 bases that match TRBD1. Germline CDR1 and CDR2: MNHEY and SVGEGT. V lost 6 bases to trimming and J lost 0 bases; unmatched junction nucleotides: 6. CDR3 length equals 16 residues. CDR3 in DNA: TGTGCCAGCAGCCCCGGGACAGGGGCTAGCACAGATACGCAGTATTTT. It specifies CASSPGTGASTDTQYF.

The CDR3 nucleotides are TGCGCCAGCAGCCTCGACAGGGTTTTTGACTATGGCTACACCTTC. Translation gives CASSLDRVFDYGYTF. The chain joins TRBV4-1 to TRBJ1-2; 7 positions agree with TRBD1. V lost 4 bases to trimming and J lost 3 bases; unmatched junction nucleotides: 8. Germline-derived CDR1 and CDR2 are MGHRA and YSYEKL. The CDR3 is 15 amino acids.

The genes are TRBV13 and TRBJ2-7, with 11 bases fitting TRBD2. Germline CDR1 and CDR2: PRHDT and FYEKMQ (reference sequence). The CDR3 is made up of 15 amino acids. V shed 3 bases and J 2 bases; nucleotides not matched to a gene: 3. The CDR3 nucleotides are TGTGCCAGCAGCTTCGGGACTAGCGGAACCTACGAGCAGTACTTC. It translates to CASSFGTSGTYEQYF.

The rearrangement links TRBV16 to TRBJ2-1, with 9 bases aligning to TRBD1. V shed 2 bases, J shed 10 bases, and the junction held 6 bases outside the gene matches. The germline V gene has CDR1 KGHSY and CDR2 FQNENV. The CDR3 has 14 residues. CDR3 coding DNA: TGTGCCAGCAGCCAACGGGACAGGGCCGGGGAGCAGTTCTTC. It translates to CASSQRDRAGEQFF.

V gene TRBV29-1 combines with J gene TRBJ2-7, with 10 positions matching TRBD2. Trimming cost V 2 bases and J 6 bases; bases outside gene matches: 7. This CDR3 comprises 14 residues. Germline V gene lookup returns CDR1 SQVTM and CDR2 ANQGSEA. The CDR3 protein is CSVEMLAGVSEQYF. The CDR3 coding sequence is TGCAGCGTTGAAATGCTAGCGGGAGTAAGCGAGCAGTACTTC.

The CDR3 DNA reads as TGTGCCTGGGGGACTAGCGTATACGAGCAGTACTTC. Its protein product is CAWGTSVYEQYF. This sequence joins TRBV30 and TRBJ2-7; 10 bases are a match to TRBD2. V gave up 5 bases and J gave up 4 bases; unmatched junction bases: 2. Germline CDR1 and CDR2: GTSNPN and SVGIG (reference sequence). The CDR3 is 12 amino acids.